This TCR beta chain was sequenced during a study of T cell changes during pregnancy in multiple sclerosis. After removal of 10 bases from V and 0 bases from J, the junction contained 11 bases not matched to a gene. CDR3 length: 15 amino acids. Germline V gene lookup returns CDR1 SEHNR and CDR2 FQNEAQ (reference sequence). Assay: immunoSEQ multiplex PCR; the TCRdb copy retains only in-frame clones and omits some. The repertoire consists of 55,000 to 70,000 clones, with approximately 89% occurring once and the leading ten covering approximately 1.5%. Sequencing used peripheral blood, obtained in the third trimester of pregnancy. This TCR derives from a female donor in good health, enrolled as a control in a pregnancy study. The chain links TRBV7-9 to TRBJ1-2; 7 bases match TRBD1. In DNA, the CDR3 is TGTGCCACCTCGACAGGGAGCGGAGCTAACTATGGCTACACCTTC. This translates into CATSTGSGANYGYTF.